A selection of T cell receptor beta chains follows, all from one sample in a study of shared clonotypes between healthy human individuals. The table came from immunoSEQ multiplex PCR; TCRdb's copy has only in-frame clones and leaves some out. The table shows some 510,000 clones, with 79% occurring only once. Sequences were obtained from PBMCs. The receptors here all came from a woman aged 40 to 50 in good health. Some clones in this sample may be carry-over from other donors' samples. The CDR3 runs from the conserved cysteine through the conserved F or W. Fields, in order: D gene, J gene, clone size, V gene, CDR3 protein, CDR3 DNA. The D gene is left open where the match is weak. Clone size, where shown, is once, few, many, or a class for clones that have expanded.

>-|TRBJ2-1|-|TRBV7-9
CASSLSQAFGQFF
TGTGCCAGCAGCTTATCACAGGCTTTTGGGCAGTTCTTC
>-|TRBJ2-7|once|TRBV7-8
CASSPPASFEQYF
TGTGCCAGCAGCCCACCCGCTTCATTCGAGCAGTACTTC
>TRBD1|TRBJ2-7|-|TRBV29-1
CSVVGTDTYEQYF
TGCAGCGTAGTCGGGACAGATACCTACGAGCAGTACTTC
>-|TRBJ2-1|-|TRBV6-5
CASSYFNEQFF
TGTGCCAGCAGTTATTTTAATGAGCAGTTCTTC
>TRBD2|TRBJ2-3|-|TRBV30
CAWSVRRETQYF
TGTGCCTGGAGTGTTAGGCGGGAGACGCAGTATTTT
>TRBD2|TRBJ2-3|-|TRBV5-1
CASSILAGAADTQYF
TGCGCCAGCAGCATCCTAGCGGGAGCGGCAGATACGCAGTATTTT
>TRBD1|TRBJ2-2|-|TRBV11-1
CASSSQGAAGELFF
TGTGCCAGCAGCTCGCAGGGGGCCGCCGGGGAGCTGTTTTTT
>-|TRBJ1-5|-|TRBV2
CASSDRRGGNQPQHF
TGTGCCAGCAGTGATAGGAGGGGAGGCAATCAGCCCCAGCATTTT
>TRBD2|TRBJ2-1|-|TRBV27
CASSPRLAFISYNEQFF
TGTGCCAGCAGTCCTCGACTAGCTTTTATCTCCTACAATGAGCAGTTCTTC
>-|TRBJ2-6|-|TRBV5-1
CASSLVAGTGANVLTF
TGCGCCAGCAGCTTGGTAGCAGGGACTGGGGCCAACGTCCTGACTTTC
>-|TRBJ1-5|-|TRBV18
CASSRNGRVQPQHF
TGTGCCAGCTCTCGAAACGGGCGCGTCCAGCCCCAGCATTTT
>TRBD1|TRBJ2-1|once|TRBV28
CASSQYTSWGTGNDEQFF
TGTGCCAGCAGTCAGTATACTTCCTGGGGGACAGGGAACGATGAGCAGTTCTTC
>-|TRBJ1-4|-|TRBV7-8
CASSLVPYEKLFF
TGTGCCAGCAGCTTAGTCCCTTATGAAAAACTGTTTTTT
>TRBD1|TRBJ1-6|-|TRBV25-1
CASSGYLQGARNSPLHF
TGTGCCAGCTCAGGATACTTACAGGGGGCGCGTAATTCACCCCTCCACTTT
>-|TRBJ1-2|-|TRBV19
CASGARVNYGYTF
TGTGCCAGTGGAGCCCGTGTTAACTATGGCTACACCTTC
>-|TRBJ2-3|-|TRBV5-1
CASAPGSGIDTQYF
TGCGCCAGCGCCCCGGGGAGCGGAATAGATACGCAGTATTTT
>-|TRBJ2-1|-|TRBV9
CAGSGSSYNEQFF
TGTGCCGGCAGCGGCAGCTCCTACAATGAGCAGTTCTTC
>TRBD1|TRBJ1-2|-|TRBV28
CASSFGGRGRIGYTF
TGTGCCAGCAGTTTTGGGGGCAGGGGGAGGATTGGCTACACCTTC
>-|TRBJ1-1|few|TRBV7-9
CASSLGLPNTEAFF
TGTGCCAGCAGCTTAGGGCTTCCAAACACTGAAGCTTTCTTT
>TRBD1|TRBJ1-3|-|TRBV28
CASSSQGRENTIYF
TGTGCCAGCAGTTCACAGGGGAGGGAAAACACCATATATTTT
>-|TRBJ1-3|-|TRBV7-9
CASSPGSASTIYF
TGTGCCAGCAGCCCCGGGAGCGCGAGCACCATATATTTT
>-|TRBJ2-5|-|TRBV27
CASSLSLAVRETQYF
TGTGCCAGCAGTTTATCGTTAGCGGTTAGAGAGACCCAGTACTTC
>-|TRBJ2-2|-|TRBV19
CASNLGDRFTGELFF
TGTGCCAGTAATTTGGGGGATCGGTTCACCGGGGAGCTGTTTTTT
>TRBD1|TRBJ2-2|-|TRBV10-3
CAILEDRTNTGELFF
TGTGCCATCCTCGAGGACAGGACGAACACCGGGGAGCTGTTTTTT
>-|TRBJ1-4|-|TRBV5-1
CASSLGQTFNEKLFF
TGCGCCAGCAGCTTGGGACAGACTTTTAATGAAAAACTGTTTTTT
>-|TRBJ2-7|-|TRBV27
CASGRTYEQYF
TGTGCCTCGGGCAGAACCTACGAGCAGTACTTC
>-|TRBJ1-1|many|TRBV7-3
CASSPSPTAASTEAFF
TGTGCCAGCAGCCCATCTCCGACTGCAGCGAGCACTGAAGCTTTCTTT
>TRBD1|TRBJ1-2|-|TRBV7-9
CASSPGTGYGYTF
TGTGCCAGCAGCCCCGGGACAGGGTATGGCTACACCTTC
>-|TRBJ1-4|-|TRBV25-1
CASSAEPQGEKLFF
TGTGCCAGCAGTGCGGAGCCTCAAGGTGAAAAACTGTTTTTT
>-|TRBJ2-7|-|TRBV18
CASSPVSAAWEQYF
TGTGCCAGCTCACCGGTCTCCGCCGCTTGGGAGCAGTACTTC
>TRBD1|TRBJ1-5|-|TRBV28
CASSFSGQRNWGNQPQHF
TGTGCCAGCAGTTTTTCGGGACAGCGGAATTGGGGCAATCAGCCCCAGCATTTT
>-|TRBJ2-7|-|TRBV28
CASIPGGGDYEQYF
TGTGCCAGCATCCCCGGGGGCGGTGATTACGAGCAGTACTTC
>-|TRBJ1-2|-|TRBV28
CASSSSGTHYGYTF
TGTGCCAGCAGTTCGTCCGGGACACACTATGGCTACACCTTC
>-|TRBJ2-3|-|TRBV30
CAWSRRGSGTDTQYF
TGTGCCTGGAGTCGACGAGGTTCGGGGACAGATACGCAGTATTTT
>-|TRBJ2-5|-|TRBV7-2
CASSQDRFTETQYF
TGTGCCAGCAGCCAGGACAGATTCACAGAGACCCAGTACTTC